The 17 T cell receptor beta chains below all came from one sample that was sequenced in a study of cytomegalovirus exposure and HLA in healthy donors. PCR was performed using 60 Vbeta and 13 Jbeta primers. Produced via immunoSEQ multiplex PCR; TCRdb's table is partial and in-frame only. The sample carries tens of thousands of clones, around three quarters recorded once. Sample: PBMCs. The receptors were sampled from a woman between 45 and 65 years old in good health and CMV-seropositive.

This chain's CDR3 is CASGRGLNEQFF. CDR3 nucleotide sequence: TGTGCCAGCGGGAGGGGACTGAATGAGCAGTTCTTC. The chain recombines TRBV6-5 with TRBJ2-1, with 7 bases lining up with TRBD2. The trim removed 8 bases at V and 7 bases at J, leaving 5 bases unmatched. CDR1 MNHEY and CDR2 SVGAGI come from the germline V gene. This CDR3 comprises 12 residues.

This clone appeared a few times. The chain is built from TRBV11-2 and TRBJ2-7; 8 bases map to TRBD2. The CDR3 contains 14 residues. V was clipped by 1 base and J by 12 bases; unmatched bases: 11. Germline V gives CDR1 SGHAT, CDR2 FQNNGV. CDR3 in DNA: TGTGCCAGCAGCTTAGGGATGGGGTCTAGCGGGCTGTACTTC. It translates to CASSLGMGSSGLYF. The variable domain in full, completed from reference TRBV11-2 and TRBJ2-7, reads EAGVAQSPRYKIIEKRQSVAFWCNPISGHATLYWYQQILGQGPKLLIQFQNNGVVDDSQLPKDRFSAERLKGVDSTLKIQPAKLEDSAVYLCASSLGMGSSGLYFGPGTRLTVT.

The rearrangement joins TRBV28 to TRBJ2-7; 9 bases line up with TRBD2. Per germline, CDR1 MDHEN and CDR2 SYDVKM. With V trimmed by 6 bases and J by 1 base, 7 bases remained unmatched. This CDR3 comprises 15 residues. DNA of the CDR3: TGTGCCAGCAGGGAGGCGAGCGGGGGGTCCTACGAGCAGTACTTC. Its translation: CASREASGGSYEQYF.

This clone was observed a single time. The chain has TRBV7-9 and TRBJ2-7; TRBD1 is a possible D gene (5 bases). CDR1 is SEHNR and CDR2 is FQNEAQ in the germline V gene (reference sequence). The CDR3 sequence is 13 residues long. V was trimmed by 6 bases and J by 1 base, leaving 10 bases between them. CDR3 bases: TGTGCCAGCAGGGGCCCAGGGTCCTACGAGCAGTACTTC. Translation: CASRGPGSYEQYF.

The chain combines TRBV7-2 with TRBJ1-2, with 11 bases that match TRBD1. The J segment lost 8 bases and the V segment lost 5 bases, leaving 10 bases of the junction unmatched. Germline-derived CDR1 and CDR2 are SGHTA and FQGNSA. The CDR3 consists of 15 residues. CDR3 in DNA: TGTGCCAGCAGCCTCCGGACAGGGGGCAGGGGCGGCTACACCTTC. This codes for CASSLRTGGRGGYTF.

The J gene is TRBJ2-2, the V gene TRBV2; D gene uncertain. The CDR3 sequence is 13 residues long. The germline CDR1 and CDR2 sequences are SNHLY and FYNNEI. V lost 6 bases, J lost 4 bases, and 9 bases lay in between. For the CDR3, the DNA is TGTGCCAGCAGCGAGATTACCACCGGGGAGCTGTTTTTT. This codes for CASSEITTGELFF.

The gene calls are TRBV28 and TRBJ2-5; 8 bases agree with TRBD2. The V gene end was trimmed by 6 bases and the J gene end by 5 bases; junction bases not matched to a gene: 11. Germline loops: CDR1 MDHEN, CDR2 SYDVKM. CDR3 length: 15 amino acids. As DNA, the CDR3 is TGTGCCAGCAGGACGGGGAGCGGGAGCTTTGAGACCCAGTACTTC. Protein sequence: CASRTGSGSFETQYF.

CDR3 bases: TGTGCCAGCAGCTTAACCGGGAGCACCGGGGAGCTGTTTTTT. Its translation: CASSLTGSTGELFF. This chain links TRBV7-7 with TRBJ2-2, with D perhaps TRBD2 (6 bases). Germline-derived CDR1 and CDR2 are SSHAT and FNYEAQ (reference sequence). V lost 2 bases and J lost 4, with 8 bases in between. The CDR3 has 14 amino acids.

The CDR3 spells CASSPAGSYEQYF. The CDR3 nucleotides are TGTGCCAGCTCACCAGCCGGCTCCTACGAGCAGTACTTC. The chain has TRBV18 and TRBJ2-7; D is uncertain. There are 13 residues in the CDR3. The germline V and J ends were trimmed by 2 bases and 0 bases, with 5 bases remaining between them. Germline CDR1 KGHSH, CDR2 LQKENI.

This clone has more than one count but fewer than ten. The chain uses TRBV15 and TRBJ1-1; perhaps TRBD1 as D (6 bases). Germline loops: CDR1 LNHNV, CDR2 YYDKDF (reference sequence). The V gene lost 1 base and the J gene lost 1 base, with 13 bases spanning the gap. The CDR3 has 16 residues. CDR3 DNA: TGTGCCACCAGCAGAGGGGGGACAACAAAGAACACTGAAGCTTTCTTT. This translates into CATSRGGTTKNTEAFF.

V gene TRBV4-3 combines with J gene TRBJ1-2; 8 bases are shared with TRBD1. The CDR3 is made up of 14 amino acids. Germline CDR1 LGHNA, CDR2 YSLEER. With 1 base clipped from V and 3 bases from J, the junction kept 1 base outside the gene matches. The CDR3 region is CASSQGQGYYGYTF. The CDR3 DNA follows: TGCGCCAGCAGCCAAGGACAGGGGTACTATGGCTACACCTTC.

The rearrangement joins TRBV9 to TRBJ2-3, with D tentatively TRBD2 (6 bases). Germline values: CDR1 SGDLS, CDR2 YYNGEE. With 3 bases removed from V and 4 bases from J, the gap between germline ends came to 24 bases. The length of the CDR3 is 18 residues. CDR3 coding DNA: TGTGCCAGCAGCGGATTACCGGGACTGGCGGAGTTGGCAGATACGCAGTATTTT. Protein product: CASSGLPGLAELADTQYF.

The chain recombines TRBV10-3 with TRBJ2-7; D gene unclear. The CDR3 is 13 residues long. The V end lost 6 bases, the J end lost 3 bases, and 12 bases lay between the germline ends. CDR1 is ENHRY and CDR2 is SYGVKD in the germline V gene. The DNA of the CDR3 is TGTGCCATCAGGGATTCGACACTCTACGAGCAGTACTTC. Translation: CAIRDSTLYEQYF.

This chain's CDR3 is CASRATGGINQPQHF. CDR3 sequence (DNA): TGTGCCAGCAGGGCCACAGGGGGCATTAATCAGCCCCAGCATTTT. V and J are TRBV6-5 and TRBJ1-5; 9 nucleotides agree with TRBD1. The V gene's germline CDR1 is MNHEY and CDR2 SVGAGI. V lost 6 bases and J lost 4; bases outside the gene matches: 7. The length of the CDR3 is 15 residues.

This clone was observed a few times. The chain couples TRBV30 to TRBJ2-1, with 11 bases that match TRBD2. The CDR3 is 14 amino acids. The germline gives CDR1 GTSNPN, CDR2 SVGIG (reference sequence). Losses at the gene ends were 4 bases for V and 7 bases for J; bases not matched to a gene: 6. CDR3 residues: CAWTLAGGGNEQFF. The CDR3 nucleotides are TGTGCCTGGACCCTAGCGGGAGGTGGGAATGAGCAGTTCTTC.

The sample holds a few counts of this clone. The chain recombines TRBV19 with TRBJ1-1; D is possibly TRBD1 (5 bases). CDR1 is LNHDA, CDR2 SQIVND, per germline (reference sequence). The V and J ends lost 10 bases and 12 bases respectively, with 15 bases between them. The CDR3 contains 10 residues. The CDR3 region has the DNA TGTGCCACCAGGGCAGGGCGACCTTTCTTT. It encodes CATRAGRPFF.

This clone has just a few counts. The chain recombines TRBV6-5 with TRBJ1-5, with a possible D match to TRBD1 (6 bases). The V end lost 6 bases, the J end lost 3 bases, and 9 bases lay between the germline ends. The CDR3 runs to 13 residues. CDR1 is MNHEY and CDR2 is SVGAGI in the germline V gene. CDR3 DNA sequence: TGTGCCAGCAGAAGGACAGTCAATCAGCCCCAGCATTTT. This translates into CASRRTVNQPQHF.